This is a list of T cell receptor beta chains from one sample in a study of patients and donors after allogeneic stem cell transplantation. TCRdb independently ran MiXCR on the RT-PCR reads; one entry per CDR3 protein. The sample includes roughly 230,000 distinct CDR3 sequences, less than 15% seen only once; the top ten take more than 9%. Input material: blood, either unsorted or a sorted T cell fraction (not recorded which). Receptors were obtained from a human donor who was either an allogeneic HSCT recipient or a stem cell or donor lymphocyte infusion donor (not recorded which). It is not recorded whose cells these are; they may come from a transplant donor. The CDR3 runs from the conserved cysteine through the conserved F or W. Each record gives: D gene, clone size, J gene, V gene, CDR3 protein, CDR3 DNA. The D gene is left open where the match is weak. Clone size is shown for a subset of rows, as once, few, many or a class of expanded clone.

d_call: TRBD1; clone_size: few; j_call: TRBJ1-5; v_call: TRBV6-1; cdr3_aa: CASTPDRDDQPQHF; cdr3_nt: TGTGCCAGCACCCCGGACAGGGACGATCAGCCCCAGCATTTT
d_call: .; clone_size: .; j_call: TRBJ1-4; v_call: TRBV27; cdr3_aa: CASRPQQGFANEKLFF; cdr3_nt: TGTGCCAGCAGACCTCAACAGGGATTCGCTAATGAAAAACTGTTTTTT
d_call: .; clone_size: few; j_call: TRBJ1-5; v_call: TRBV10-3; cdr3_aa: CAIGGSQPQHF; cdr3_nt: TGTGCCATCGGGGGAAGTCAGCCCCAGCATTTT
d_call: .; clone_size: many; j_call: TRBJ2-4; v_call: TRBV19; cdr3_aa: CASTNLGPSIQYF; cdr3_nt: TGTGCCAGTACTAATCTGGGCCCATCAATTCAGTACTTC
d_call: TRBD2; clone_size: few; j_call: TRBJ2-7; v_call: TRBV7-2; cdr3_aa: CASSLGLAGGPDEQYF; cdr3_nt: TGTGCCAGCAGCTTAGGACTAGCGGGGGGCCCAGACGAGCAGTACTTC
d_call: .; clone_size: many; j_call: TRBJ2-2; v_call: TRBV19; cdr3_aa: CASSHRDFGTTGELFF; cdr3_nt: TGTGCCAGTAGTCACCGGGACTTCGGCACCACCGGGGAGCTGTTTTTT
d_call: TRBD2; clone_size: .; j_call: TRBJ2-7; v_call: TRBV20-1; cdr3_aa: CSARGTRLEHEQYF; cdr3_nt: TGCAGTGCTAGAGGGACTAGATTGGAACACGAGCAGTACTTC
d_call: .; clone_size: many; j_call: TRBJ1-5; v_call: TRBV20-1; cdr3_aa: CSAKTGTDVGQPQHF; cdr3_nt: TGCAGTGCTAAGACCGGGACGGACGTTGGGCAGCCCCAGCATTTT
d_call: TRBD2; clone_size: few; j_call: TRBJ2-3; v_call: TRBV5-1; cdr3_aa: CASSRTSGSTDTQYF; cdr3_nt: TGCGCCAGCAGTCGGACTAGCGGGAGCACAGATACGCAGTATTTT
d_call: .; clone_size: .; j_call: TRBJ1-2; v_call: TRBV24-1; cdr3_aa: CATSDLAPTGYHGYTF; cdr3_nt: TGTGCCACCAGTGATTTGGCCCCTACAGGCTACCATGGCTACACCTTC
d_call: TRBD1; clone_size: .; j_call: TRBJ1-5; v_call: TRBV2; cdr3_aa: CASRGGTGRNQPQHF; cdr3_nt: TGTGCCAGCCGGGGGGGGACAGGCCGCAATCAGCCCCAGCATTTT
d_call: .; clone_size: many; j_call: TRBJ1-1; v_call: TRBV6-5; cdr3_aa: CASSYLELNTEAFF; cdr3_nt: TGTGCCAGCAGTTACCTCGAGCTGAACACTGAAGCTTTCTTT
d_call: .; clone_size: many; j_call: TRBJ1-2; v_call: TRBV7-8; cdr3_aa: CASSPSAGYGYTF; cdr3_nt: TGTGCCAGCAGCCCGTCCGCGGGATATGGCTACACCTTC
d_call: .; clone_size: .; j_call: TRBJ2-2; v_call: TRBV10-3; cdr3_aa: CAISGGPSGNTGELFF; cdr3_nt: TGTGCCATCAGTGGGGGACCATCGGGAAACACCGGGGAGCTGTTTTTT
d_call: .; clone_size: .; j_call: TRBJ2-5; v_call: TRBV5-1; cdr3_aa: CASSLELRSPQETQYF; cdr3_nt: TGCGCCAGCAGCTTGGAGCTGCGGTCACCTCAAGAGACCCAGTACTTC
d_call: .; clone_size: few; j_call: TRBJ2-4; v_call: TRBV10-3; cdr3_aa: CAISESLAKNIQYF; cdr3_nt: TGTGCCATCAGTGAGAGCCTAGCCAAAAACATTCAGTACTTC
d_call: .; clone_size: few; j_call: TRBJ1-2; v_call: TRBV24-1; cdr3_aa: CATSDRPSGFGRFYGYTF; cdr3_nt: TGTGCCACCAGTGACCGCCCTTCAGGGTTCGGCCGTTTCTATGGCTACACCTTC
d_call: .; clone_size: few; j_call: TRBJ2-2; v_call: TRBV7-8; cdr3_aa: CASSSSGQPTGELFF; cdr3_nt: TGTGCCAGCAGCTCCTCGGGACAACCCACCGGGGAGCTGTTTTTT
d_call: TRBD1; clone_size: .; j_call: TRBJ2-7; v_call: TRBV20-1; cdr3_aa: CSALKTDRNYEQYF; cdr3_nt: TGCAGTGCCCTTAAAACGGACAGGAACTACGAGCAGTACTTC
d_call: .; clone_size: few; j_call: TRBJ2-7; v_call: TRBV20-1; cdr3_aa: CSAPRPGTLGEQYF; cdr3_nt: TGCAGTGCCCCTAGACCGGGAACCCTGGGCGAGCAGTACTTC
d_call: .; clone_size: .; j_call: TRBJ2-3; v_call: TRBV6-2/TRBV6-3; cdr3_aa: CASSYSISRGGMVADTQYF; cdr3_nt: TGTGCCAGCAGTTATTCAATAAGCCGAGGTGGGATGGTGGCAGATACGCAGTATTTT
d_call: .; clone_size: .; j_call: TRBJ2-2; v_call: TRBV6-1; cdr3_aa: CASSLLGGSNTGELFF; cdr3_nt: TGTGCCAGCAGCCTCCTAGGGGGGTCGAACACCGGGGAGCTGTTTTTT
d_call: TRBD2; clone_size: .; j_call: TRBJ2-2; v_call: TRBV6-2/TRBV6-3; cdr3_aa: CASSYPRYGGIGELFF; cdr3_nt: TGTGCCAGCAGTTACCCACGATACGGGGGGATCGGGGAGCTGTTTTTT
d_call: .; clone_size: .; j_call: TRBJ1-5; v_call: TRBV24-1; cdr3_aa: CATSAQPNQPQHF; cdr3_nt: TGTGCCACCAGTGCCCAACCTAATCAGCCCCAGCATTTT